This T cell receptor (beta chain) comes out of a study of cytomegalovirus exposure and HLA in healthy donors. Study observations and caveats: Earlier analysis looked at TCR beta V segments, and most were productive about 90% or about 30% of the time.

This clone occurred a few times. The antigen remains unidentified. Both 60 Vbeta primers and 13 Jbeta primers went into the PCR. Original data processing: The count from a later analysis was some 81 million unique TCR beta chains, 9 million to 12 million of them shared. The assay was immunoSEQ multiplex PCR, and TCRdb's table has in-frame clones only and misses some. V and J calls and clone size are those listed in that table; D and trimming were worked out from the DNA. The sample contains approximately 120,000 clones, roughly 69% of which appear only once. Germline-derived CDR1 and CDR2 are LGHNA and YNFKEQ. V shed 0 bases, J shed 5 bases, and the junction held 6 bases outside the gene matches. CDR3 length equals 16 residues.

The rearrangement uses TRBV4-2 and TRBJ2-5; 10 bases align to TRBD2. The sequencing input was PBMCs. The receptor comes from a woman aged 70-85 years in good health and CMV-seropositive. The DNA of the CDR3 is TGTGCCAGCAGCCAAGACAGCGGGGGGGCCTACGAGACCCAGTACTTC. Translating gives CASSQDSGGAYETQYF.